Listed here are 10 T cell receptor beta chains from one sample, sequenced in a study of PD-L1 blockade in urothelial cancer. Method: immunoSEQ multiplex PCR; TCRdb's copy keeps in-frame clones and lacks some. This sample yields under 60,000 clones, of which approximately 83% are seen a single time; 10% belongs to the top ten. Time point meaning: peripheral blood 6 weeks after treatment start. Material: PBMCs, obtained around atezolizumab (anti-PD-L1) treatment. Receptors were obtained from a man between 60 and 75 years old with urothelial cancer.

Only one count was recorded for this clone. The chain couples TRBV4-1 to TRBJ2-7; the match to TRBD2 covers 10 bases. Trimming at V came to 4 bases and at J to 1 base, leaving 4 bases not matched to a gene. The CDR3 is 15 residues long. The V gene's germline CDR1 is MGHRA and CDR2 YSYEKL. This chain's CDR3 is CASSPSGGDSYEQYF. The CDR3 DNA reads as TGCGCCAGCAGCCCGAGCGGGGGGGATTCCTACGAGCAGTACTTC.

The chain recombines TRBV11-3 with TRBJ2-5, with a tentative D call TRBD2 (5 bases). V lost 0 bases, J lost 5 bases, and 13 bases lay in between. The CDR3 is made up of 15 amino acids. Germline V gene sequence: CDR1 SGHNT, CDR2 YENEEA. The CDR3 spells CASSLEAGRMETQYF. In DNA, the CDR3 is TGTGCCAGCAGCTTAGAGGCGGGCCGGATGGAGACCCAGTACTTC. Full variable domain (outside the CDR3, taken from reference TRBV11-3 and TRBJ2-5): EAGVVQSPRYKIIEKKQPVAFWCNPISGHNTLYWYLQNLGQGPELLIRYENEEAVDDSQLPKDRFSAERLKGVDSTLKIQPAELGDSAVYLCASSLEAGRMETQYFGPGTRLLVL.

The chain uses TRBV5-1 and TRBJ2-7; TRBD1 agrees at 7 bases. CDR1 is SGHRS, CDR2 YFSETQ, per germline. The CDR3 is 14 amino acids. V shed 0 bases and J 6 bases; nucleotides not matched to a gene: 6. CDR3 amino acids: CASSLEVRGSEQYF. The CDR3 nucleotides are TGCGCCAGCAGCTTGGAGGTCAGGGGGTCCGAGCAGTACTTC.

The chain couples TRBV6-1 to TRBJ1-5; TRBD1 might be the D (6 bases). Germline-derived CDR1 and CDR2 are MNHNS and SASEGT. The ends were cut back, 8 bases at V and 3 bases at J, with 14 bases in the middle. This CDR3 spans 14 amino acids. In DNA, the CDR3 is TGTGCCAGCGGTAAACCAGGGGTCAATCAGCCCCAGCATTTT. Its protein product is CASGKPGVNQPQHF.

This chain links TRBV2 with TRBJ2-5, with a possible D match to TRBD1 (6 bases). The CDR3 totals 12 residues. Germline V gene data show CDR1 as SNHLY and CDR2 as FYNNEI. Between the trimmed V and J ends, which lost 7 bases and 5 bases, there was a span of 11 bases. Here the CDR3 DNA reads TGTGCCAGCAACCAGGGGCGGGAGACCCAGTACTTC. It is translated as CASNQGRETQYF.

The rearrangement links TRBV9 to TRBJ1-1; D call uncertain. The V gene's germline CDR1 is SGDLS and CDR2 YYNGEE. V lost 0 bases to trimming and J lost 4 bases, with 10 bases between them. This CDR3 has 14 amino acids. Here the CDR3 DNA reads TGTGCCAGCAGCGTAGGGACTCGAAGCACTGAAGCTTTCTTT. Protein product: CASSVGTRSTEAFF.

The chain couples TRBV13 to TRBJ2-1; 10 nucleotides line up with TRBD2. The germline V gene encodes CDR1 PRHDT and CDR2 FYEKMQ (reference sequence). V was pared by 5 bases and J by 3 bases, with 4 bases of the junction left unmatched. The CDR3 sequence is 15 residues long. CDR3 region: CASSQLAGNYNEQFF. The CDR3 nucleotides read TGTGCCAGCAGCCAACTAGCGGGGAACTACAATGAGCAGTTCTTC.

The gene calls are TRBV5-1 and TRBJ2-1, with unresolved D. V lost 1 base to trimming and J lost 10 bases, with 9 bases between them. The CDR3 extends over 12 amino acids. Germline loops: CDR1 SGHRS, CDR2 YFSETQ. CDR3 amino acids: CASSLLIGEQFF. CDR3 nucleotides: TGCGCCAGCAGCTTGTTGATCGGGGAGCAGTTCTTC.

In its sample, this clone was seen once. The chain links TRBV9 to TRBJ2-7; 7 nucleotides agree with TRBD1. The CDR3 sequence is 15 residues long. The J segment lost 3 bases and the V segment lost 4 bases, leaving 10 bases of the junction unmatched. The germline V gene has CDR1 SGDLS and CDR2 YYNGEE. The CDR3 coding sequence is TGTGCCAGCAGCCCAACCCGGGACAGAGACTACGAGCAGTACTTC. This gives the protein CASSPTRDRDYEQYF.

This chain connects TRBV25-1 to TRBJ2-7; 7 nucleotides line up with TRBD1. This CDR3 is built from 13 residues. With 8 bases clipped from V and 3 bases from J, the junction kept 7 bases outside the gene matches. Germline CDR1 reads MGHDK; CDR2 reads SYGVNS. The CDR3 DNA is TGTGCCAGCCGACGACAGGGAAACTACGAGCAGTACTTC. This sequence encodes CASRRQGNYEQYF.